A selection of T cell receptor beta chains follows, all from one sample in a study of PD-1 blockade in classical Hodgkin lymphoma. Generated by immunoSEQ multiplex PCR, the TCRdb table keeps only in-frame clones and is missing some. The sample has tens of thousands of clones, 75% to 85% seen once. Sequencing used peripheral blood mononuclear cells (PBMCs), obtained at baseline. These receptors were obtained from a human donor with classical Hodgkin lymphoma. CDR3s include the opening cysteine and the closing phenylalanine or tryptophan. D genes are given only for firm matches. Some rows have no size entry. The others give once, few or many, or a class for an expanded clone.

d_call j_call clone_size v_call cdr3_aa cdr3_nt
. TRBJ1-4 . TRBV6-6 CASALEEEKLFF TGTGCCAGCGCTCTGGAGGAGGAAAAACTGTTTTTT
. TRBJ2-1 . TRBV4-3 CASSQDGQGNNEQFF TGCGCCAGCAGCCAAGATGGCCAGGGTAACAATGAGCAGTTCTTC
TRBD1 TRBJ1-2 . TRBV6-4 CASTAGQANDGYTF TGTGCCAGCACCGCGGGACAGGCGAACGATGGCTACACCTTC
TRBD1 TRBJ2-2 . TRBV5-1 CASSEGGWASGELFF TGCGCCAGCAGCGAAGGGGGCTGGGCCTCCGGGGAGCTGTTTTTT
TRBD2 TRBJ2-3 once TRBV9 CASSTSGRVADTQYF TGTGCCAGCAGCACTAGCGGGAGAGTCGCAGATACGCAGTATTTT
. TRBJ1-2 few TRBV7-5 CASSLTGVDYGYTF TGTGCCAGCAGCTTGACAGGGGTGGACTATGGCTACACCTTC
TRBD2 TRBJ2-7 . TRBV19 CASSIAGESYEQYF TGTGCCAGTAGCATAGCGGGAGAGTCCTACGAGCAGTACTTC
. TRBJ1-5 . TRBV7-9 CASSLAMGQGPQHF TGTGCCAGCAGCTTAGCGATGGGTCAGGGGCCCCAGCATTTT
. TRBJ2-3 . TRBV6-5 CASSYSETNTDTQYF TGTGCCAGCAGTTACTCAGAGACAAACACAGATACGCAGTATTTT
. TRBJ1-1 once TRBV10-3 CAISFDGGSTEAFF TGTGCCATCAGTTTCGACGGGGGAAGTACTGAAGCTTTCTTT
. TRBJ2-2 . TRBV4-1 CASSPSLGGGANTGELFF TGCGCCAGCAGCCCTTCCCTGGGGGGCGGGGCGAACACCGGGGAGCTGTTTTTT
TRBD1 TRBJ1-2 . TRBV11-2 CASSFGAGTGLNYGYTF TGTGCCAGCAGCTTCGGGGCCGGGACAGGATTAAACTATGGCTACACCTTC
. TRBJ2-3 . TRBV7-9 CASSLGTPAADTQYF TGTGCCAGCAGCTTAGGCACCCCAGCCGCAGATACGCAGTATTTT
. TRBJ2-1 . TRBV7-2 CASRPQGTIFNEQFF TGTGCCAGCAGACCTCAGGGGACAATCTTCAATGAGCAGTTCTTC
TRBD2 TRBJ2-5 . TRBV28 CASSFGGVQETQYF TGTGCCAGCAGTTTTGGGGGGGTTCAAGAGACCCAGTACTTC
. TRBJ1-1 . TRBV2 CASSEAQGSEAFF TGTGCCAGCAGTGAAGCTCAGGGTTCTGAAGCTTTCTTT
. TRBJ1-3 . TRBV5-4 CASSLWGSSGNTIYF TGTGCCAGCAGCTTGTGGGGCAGCTCTGGAAACACCATATATTTT
TRBD1 TRBJ1-5 . TRBV28 CASREHRGTAQPQHF TGTGCCAGCAGAGAACACAGGGGAACGGCTCAGCCCCAGCATTTT
. TRBJ1-5 medium-sized TRBV28 CASGGVFYSNQPQHF TGTGCCAGTGGGGGTGTCTTCTATAGCAATCAGCCCCAGCATTTT
. TRBJ2-5 . TRBV28 CASSLNQGLETQYF TGTGCCAGCAGTTTAAATCAGGGGCTGGAGACCCAGTACTTC
. TRBJ2-5 . TRBV7-9 CASSSLGTLRGETQYF TGTGCCAGCAGCTCCTTAGGAACCCTTCGAGGAGAGACCCAGTACTTC
. TRBJ2-1 few TRBV9 CASSVGLGANEQFF TGTGCCAGCAGCGTAGGACTAGGGGCGAATGAGCAGTTCTTC
. TRBJ1-1 . TRBV20-1 CSAGDTEAFF TGCAGTGCGGGAGACACTGAAGCTTTCTTT
. TRBJ2-7 . TRBV6-5 CASSYSTGRSYEQYF TGTGCCAGCAGTTACTCTACAGGGAGGTCCTACGAGCAGTACTTC
TRBD2 TRBJ2-1 . TRBV19 CASRREAHNEQFF TGTGCCAGTCGGCGGGAGGCTCACAATGAGCAGTTCTTC
TRBD1 TRBJ1-5 . TRBV7-9 CASSPTGDPNQPQHF TGTGCCAGCAGCCCTACAGGGGACCCCAATCAGCCCCAGCATTTT
. TRBJ2-3 . TRBV7-9 CASSLGLELADTQYF TGTGCCAGCAGCTTAGGATTAGAGCTGGCAGATACGCAGTATTTT
. TRBJ1-3 few TRBV9 CASSVGLTGNTIYF TGTGCCAGCAGCGTAGGGTTAACTGGAAACACCATATATTTT